This T cell receptor beta chain was obtained from a study of T cell changes during pregnancy in multiple sclerosis. Clones were sequenced by immunoSEQ multiplex PCR, and TCRdb holds only the in-frame ones, with some missing. Here the sample spans some 40,000 clones, around 92% being singletons. Per germline, CDR1 ENHRY and CDR2 SYGVKD. There are 17 residues in the CDR3. The ends lost 4 bases at V and 4 bases at J; junction bases unmatched: 10. J is TRBJ2-1 and V is TRBV10-3; 10 bases are a match to TRBD2. This TCR was recovered from a female donor with multiple sclerosis, enrolled in a pregnancy study. The sequencing used CD4+ T cells from peripheral blood mononuclear cells, collected in the third trimester of pregnancy. In DNA, the CDR3 is TGTGCCATCAGTGTAGAAATAACTAGCGGGGCTTACAATGAGCAGTTCTTC. It yields the protein CAISVEITSGAYNEQFF.